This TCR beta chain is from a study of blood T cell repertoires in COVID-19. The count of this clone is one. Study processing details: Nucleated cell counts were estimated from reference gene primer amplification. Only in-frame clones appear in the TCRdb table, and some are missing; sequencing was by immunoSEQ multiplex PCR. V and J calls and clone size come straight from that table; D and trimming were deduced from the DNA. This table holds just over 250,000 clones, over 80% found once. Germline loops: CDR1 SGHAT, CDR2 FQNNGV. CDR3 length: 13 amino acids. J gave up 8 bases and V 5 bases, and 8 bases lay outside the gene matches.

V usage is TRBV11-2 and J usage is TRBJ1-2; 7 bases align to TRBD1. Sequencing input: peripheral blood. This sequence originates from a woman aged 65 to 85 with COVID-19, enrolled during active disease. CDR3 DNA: TGTGCCAGCAGCCCCACACAGGGGCGAGGCTACACCTTC. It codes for CASSPTQGRGYTF.